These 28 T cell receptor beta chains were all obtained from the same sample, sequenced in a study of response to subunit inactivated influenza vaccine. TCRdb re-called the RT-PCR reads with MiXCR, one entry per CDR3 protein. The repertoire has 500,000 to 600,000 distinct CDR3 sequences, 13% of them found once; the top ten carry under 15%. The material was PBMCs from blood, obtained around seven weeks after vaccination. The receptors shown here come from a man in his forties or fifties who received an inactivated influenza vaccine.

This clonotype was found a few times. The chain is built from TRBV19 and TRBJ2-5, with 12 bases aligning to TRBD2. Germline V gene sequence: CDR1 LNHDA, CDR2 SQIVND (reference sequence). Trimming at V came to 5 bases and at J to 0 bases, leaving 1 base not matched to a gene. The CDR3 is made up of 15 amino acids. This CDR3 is CASSGLAGNQETQYF. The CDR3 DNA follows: TGTGCCAGTAGTGGACTAGCGGGGAACCAAGAGACCCAGTACTTC.

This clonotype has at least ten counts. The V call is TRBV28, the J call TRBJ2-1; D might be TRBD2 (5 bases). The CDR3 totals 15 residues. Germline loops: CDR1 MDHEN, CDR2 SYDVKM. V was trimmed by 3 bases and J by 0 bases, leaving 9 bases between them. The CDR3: CASSFLGSSYNEQFF. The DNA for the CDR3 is TGTGCCAGCAGTTTCCTGGGGAGCTCCTACAATGAGCAGTTCTTC.

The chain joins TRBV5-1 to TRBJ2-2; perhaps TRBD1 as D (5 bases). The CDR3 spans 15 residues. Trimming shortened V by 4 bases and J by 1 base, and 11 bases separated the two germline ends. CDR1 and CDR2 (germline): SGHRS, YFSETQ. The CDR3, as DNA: TGCGCCAGCAGCCATTATGACAGGAACACCGGGGAGCTGTTTTTT. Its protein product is CASSHYDRNTGELFF.

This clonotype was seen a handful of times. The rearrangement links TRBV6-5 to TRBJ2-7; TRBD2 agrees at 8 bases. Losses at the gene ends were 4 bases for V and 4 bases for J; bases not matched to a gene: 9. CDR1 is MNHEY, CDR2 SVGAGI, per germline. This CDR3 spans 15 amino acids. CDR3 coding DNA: TGTGCCAGCAGTTCCCTCGGTAGCGGGAAATACGAGCAGTACTTC. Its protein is CASSSLGSGKYEQYF.

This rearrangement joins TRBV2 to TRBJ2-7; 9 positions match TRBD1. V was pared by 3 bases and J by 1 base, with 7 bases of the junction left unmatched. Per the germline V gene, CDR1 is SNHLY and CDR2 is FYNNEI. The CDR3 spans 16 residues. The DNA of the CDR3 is TGTGCCAGCAGTGACCATCCGGGACAGGGATCCTACGAGCAGTACTTC. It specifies CASSDHPGQGSYEQYF.

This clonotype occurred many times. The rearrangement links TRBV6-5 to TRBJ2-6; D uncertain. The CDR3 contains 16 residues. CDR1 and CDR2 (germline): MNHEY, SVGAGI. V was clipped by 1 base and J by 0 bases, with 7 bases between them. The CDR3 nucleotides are TGTGCCAGCAGTTACTGGCAGTACTCTGGGGCCAACGTCCTGACTTTC. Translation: CASSYWQYSGANVLTF.

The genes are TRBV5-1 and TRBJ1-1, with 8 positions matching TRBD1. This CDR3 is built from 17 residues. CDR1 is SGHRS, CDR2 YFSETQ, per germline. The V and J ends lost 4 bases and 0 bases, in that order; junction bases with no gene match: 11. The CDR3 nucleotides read TGCGCCAGCAGCCGTACGACAGGGGCCTTAATGAACACTGAAGCTTTCTTT. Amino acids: CASSRTTGALMNTEAFF.

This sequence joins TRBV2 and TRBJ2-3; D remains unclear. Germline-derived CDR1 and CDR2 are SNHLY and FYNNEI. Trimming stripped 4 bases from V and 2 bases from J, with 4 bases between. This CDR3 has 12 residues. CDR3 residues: CASSAYTDTQYF. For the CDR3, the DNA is TGTGCCAGCAGTGCCTACACAGATACGCAGTATTTT.

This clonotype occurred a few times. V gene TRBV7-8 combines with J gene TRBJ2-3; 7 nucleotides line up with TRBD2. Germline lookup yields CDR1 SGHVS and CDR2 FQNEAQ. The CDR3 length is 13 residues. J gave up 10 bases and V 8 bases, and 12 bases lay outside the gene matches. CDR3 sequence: CASSFAGVVAQYF. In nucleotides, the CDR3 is TGTGCCAGCTCTTTTGCGGGAGTTGTTGCGCAGTATTTT. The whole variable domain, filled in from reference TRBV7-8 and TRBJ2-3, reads GAGVSQSPRYKVAKRGQDVALRCDPISGHVSLFWYQQALGQGPEFLTYFQNEAQLDKSGLPSDRFFAERPEGSVSTLKIQRTQQEDSAVYLCASSFAGVVAQYFGPGTRLTVL.

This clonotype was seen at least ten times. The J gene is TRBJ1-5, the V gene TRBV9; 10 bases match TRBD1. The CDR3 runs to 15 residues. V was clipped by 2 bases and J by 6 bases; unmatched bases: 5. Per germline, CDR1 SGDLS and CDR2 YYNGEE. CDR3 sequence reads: CASSVGQGGTQPQHF. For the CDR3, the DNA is TGTGCCAGCAGCGTCGGACAGGGGGGAACTCAGCCCCAGCATTTT. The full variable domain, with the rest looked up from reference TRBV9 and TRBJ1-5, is DSGVTQTPKHLITATGQRVTLRCSPRSGDLSVYWYQQSLDQGLQFLIQYYNGEERAKGNILERFSAQQFPDLHSELNLSSLELGDSALYFCASSVGQGGTQPQHFGDGTRLSIL.

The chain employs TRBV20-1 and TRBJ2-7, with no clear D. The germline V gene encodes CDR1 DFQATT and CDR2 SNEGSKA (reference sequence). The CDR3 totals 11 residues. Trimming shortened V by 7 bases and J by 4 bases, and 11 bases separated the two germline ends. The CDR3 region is CSGLGEYEQYF. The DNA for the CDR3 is TGCAGTGGACTTGGAGAATACGAGCAGTACTTC.

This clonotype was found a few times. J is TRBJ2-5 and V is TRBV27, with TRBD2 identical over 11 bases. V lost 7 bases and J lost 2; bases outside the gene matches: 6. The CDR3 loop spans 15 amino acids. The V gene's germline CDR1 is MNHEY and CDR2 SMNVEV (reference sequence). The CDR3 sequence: CASNIAGGTQETQYF. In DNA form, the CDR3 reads TGTGCCAGCAATATAGCGGGGGGGACGCAAGAGACCCAGTACTTC.

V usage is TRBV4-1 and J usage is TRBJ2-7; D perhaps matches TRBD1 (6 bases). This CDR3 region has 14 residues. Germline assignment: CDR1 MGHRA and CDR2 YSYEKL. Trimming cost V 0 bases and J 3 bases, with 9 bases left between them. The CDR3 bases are TGCGCCAGCAGCCAAGAACAGGGATACTACGAGCAGTACTTC. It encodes CASSQEQGYYEQYF.

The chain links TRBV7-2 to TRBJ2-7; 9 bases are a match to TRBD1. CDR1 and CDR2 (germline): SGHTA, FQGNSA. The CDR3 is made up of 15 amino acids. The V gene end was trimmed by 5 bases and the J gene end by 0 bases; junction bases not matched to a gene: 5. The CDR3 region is CASSTSGQGSYEQYF. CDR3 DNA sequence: TGTGCCAGCAGCACTTCGGGACAGGGCTCCTACGAGCAGTACTTC. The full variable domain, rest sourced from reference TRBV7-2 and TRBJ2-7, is GAGVSQSPSNKVTEKGKDVELRCDPISGHTALYWYRQSLGQGLEFLIYFQGNSAPDKSGLPSDRFSAERTGGSVSTLTIQRTQQEDSAVYLCASSTSGQGSYEQYFGPGTRLTVT.

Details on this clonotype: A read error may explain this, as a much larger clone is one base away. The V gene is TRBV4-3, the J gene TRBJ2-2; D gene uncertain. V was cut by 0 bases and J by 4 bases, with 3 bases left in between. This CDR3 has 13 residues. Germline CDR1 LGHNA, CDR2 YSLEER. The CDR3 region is CASSQETTGELFF. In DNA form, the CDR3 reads TGCGCCAGCAGCCAAGAGACCACCGGGGAGCTGTTTTTT.

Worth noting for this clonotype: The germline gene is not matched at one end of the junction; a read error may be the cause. The CDR3 is CASSYGGASFEQYF. DNA of the CDR3: TGTGCCAGCAGTTATGGGGGGGCCTCCTTCGAGCAGTACTTC. The gene calls are TRBV6-2 or TRBV6-3 and TRBJ2-7; D perhaps matches TRBD2 (7 bases). Germline assignment: CDR1 MNHEY and CDR2 SVGEGT. This CDR3 region has 14 residues.

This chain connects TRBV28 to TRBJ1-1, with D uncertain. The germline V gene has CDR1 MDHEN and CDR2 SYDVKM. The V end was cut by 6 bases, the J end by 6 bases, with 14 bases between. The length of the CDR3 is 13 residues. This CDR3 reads CASSSGWEAEAFF. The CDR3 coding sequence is TGTGCCAGCAGCAGCGGCTGGGAAGCTGAAGCTTTCTTT.

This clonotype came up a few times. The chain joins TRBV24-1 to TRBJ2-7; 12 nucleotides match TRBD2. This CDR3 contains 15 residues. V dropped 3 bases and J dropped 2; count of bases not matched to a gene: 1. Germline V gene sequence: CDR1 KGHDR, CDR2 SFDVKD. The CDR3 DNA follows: TGTGCCACCAGTGATCCTAGCGGGGGGGCCTACGAGCAGTACTTC. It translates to CATSDPSGGAYEQYF.

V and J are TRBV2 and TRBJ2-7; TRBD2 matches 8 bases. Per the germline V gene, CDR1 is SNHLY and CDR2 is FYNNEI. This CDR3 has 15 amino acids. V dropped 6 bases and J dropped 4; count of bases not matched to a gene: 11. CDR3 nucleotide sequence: TGTGCCAGCAGCCCCTCCCCAAGCGGGGGTTACGAGCAGTACTTC. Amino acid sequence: CASSPSPSGGYEQYF.

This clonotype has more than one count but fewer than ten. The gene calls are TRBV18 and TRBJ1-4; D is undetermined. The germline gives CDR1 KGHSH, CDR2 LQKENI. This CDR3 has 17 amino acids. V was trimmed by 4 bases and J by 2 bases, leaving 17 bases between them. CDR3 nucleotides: TGTGCCAGCTCACGCGCCCAACCACCCCCGACTAATGAAAAACTGTTTTTT. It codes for CASSRAQPPPTNEKLFF.

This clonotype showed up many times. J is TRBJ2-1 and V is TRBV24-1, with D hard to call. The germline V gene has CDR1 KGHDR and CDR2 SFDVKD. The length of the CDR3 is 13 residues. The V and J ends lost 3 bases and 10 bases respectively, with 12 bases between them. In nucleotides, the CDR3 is TGTGCCACCAGTGATCCGCTTGCAGTCGAGCAGTTCTTC. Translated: CATSDPLAVEQFF.

The CDR3 DNA sequence: TGCAGTGCTCCGACAGGGGGCTATGGCTACACCTTC. It codes for CSAPTGGYGYTF. V and J are TRBV20-1 and TRBJ1-2; 9 bases match TRBD1. This CDR3 has 12 amino acids. Germline V gives CDR1 DFQATT, CDR2 SNEGSKA (reference sequence). V dropped 5 bases and J dropped 4; count of bases not matched to a gene: 2.

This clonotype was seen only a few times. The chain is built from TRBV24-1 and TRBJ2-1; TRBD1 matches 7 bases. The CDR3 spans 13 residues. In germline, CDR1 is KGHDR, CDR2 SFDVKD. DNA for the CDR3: TGTATCACCAGTGATGACAGGGTCCATGAGCAGTTCTTC. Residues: CITSDDRVHEQFF.

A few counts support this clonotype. The CDR3 reads CSASLPGQPQHF. CDR3 coding DNA: TGCAGTGCTAGTTTGCCGGGTCAGCCCCAGCATTTT. The V and J genes are TRBV20-1 and TRBJ1-5; D is unclear. The CDR3 totals 12 residues. Trimming removed 3 bases at V and 6 bases at J, with 9 bases between. Germline CDR1 reads DFQATT; CDR2 reads SNEGSKA (reference sequence).

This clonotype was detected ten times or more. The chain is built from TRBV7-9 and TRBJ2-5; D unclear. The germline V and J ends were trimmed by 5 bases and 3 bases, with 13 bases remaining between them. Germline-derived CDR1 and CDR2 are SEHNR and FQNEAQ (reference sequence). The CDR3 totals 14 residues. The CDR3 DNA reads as TGTGCCAGCAGCCCTTCATCGGGCGAAGAGACCCAGTACTTC. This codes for CASSPSSGEETQYF. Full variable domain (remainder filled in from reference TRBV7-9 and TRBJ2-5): DTGVSQNPRHKITKRGQNVTFRCDPISEHNRLYWYRQTLGQGPEFLTYFQNEAQLEKSRLLSDRFSAERPKGSFSTLEIQRTEQGDSAMYLCASSPSSGEETQYFGPGTRLLVL.

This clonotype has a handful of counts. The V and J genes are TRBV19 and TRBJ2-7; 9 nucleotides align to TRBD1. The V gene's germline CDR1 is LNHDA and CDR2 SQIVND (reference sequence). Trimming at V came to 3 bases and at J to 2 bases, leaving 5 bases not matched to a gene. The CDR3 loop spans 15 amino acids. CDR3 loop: CASSIGTGMAYEQYF. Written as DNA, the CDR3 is TGTGCCAGTAGTATCGGGACAGGGATGGCCTACGAGCAGTACTTC.

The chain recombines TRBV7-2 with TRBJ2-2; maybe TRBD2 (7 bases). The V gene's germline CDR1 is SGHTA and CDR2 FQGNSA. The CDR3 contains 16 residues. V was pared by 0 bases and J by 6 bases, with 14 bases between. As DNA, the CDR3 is TGTGCCAGCAGCTTAGCCCCTCGAGGGGGGGCCGGGGAGCTGTTTTTT. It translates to CASSLAPRGGAGELFF.

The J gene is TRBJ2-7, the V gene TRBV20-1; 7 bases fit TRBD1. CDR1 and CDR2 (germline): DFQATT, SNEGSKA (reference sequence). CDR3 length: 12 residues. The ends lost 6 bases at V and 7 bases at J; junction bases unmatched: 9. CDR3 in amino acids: CSARGTHLEQYF. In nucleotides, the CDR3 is TGCAGTGCCAGGGGGACCCACTTGGAGCAGTACTTC.